This T cell receptor beta chain appears in the sequencing data of a study of cytomegalovirus exposure and HLA in healthy donors. 13 Jbeta primers and 60 Vbeta primers were used for the PCR. Data came from immunoSEQ multiplex PCR; TCRdb stores just in-frame clones and leaves some out. The sample's table shows roughly 75,000 clones. Germline lookup yields CDR1 SQVTM and CDR2 ANQGSEA. This CDR3 spans 12 amino acids. Points on this clone: Sequence at one end of the junction differs from germline and may be a read error.

The chain couples TRBV29-1 to TRBJ2-1; no definite D call. Sequencing was done on a sample of PBMCs. This TCR was sampled from a boy aged 5-17 years in good health and CMV-seronegative. For the CDR3, the DNA is TGCAGCGTCGAAGTACTAATCAATGAGCAGTTCTTC. Translating it yields CSVEVLINEQFF.